This T cell receptor (beta chain) appears in the sequencing data of a study of shared clonotypes between healthy human individuals. At the deep level, the assay was run. Produced via immunoSEQ multiplex PCR; TCRdb's table is partial and in-frame only. Here the sample spans 950,000 to 1,100,000 clones, around 74% being singletons. Into CD45RA+ naive and CD45RA-negative memory subsets, the CD4+ cells were split. Material for sequencing was memory CD4+ T cells sorted from blood. As for subset: CD45RA-negative fraction. The sequence was obtained from a man in his late teens or twenties in good health.

CDR3 nucleotides: TGTGCCAGAGGGGGGACAGTACTCTACGAGCAGTACTTC. It codes for CARGGTVLYEQYF. The chain recombines TRBV30 with TRBJ2-7, with a weak D call TRBD1 (7 bases). Germline CDR1 and CDR2: GTSNPN and SVGIG (reference sequence). With 8 bases removed from V and 3 bases from J, the gap between germline ends came to 17 bases. The length of the CDR3 is 13 residues.